These 31 T cell receptor beta chains were sequenced from one sample in a study of beta chain features in type 1 diabetes. Every isolated RNA sample was fully reverse transcribed, so sequencing captured expressed TCRB transcripts. The protocol was immunoSEQ multiplex PCR, while the TCRdb copy is restricted to in-frame clones and leaves out a portion. The sample lists a few hundred thousand clones, about 25% occurring once. Sequenced input: central memory CD4+ T cells from blood. These receptors originate from a man younger than 45 in good health.

Only a few counts were recorded for this clone. CDR3 region: CASSQEKGDTQYF. CDR3 coding DNA: TGCGCCAGCAGCCAGGAGAAAGGGGATACGCAGTATTTT. This sequence joins TRBV4-3 and TRBJ2-3; D is undetermined. CDR1 and CDR2 (germline): LGHNA, YSLEER. The CDR3 runs 13 residues. Trimming took off 3 bases at V and 6 bases at J, with 10 bases between the two ends.

This clone has at least ten counts. This rearrangement joins TRBV7-7 to TRBJ2-5, with a weak D call TRBD2 (5 bases). There are 13 residues in the CDR3. CDR1 and CDR2 from the germline V gene are SSHAT and FNYEAQ (reference sequence). V lost 5 bases and J 0 bases, leaving 7 bases between the germline ends. CDR3 in DNA: TGTGCCAGCAGCCCGGACTACCAAGAGACCCAGTACTTC. It encodes CASSPDYQETQYF.

The V gene is TRBV28, the J gene TRBJ1-1, with TRBD1 as a possible D gene (6 bases). The CDR3 totals 15 residues. V was shortened by 6 bases and J by 6 bases, with 20 bases between the two germline ends. The germline V gene encodes CDR1 MDHEN and CDR2 SYDVKM. CDR3 sequence reads: CASSLGGAGASEAFF. DNA for the CDR3: TGTGCCAGCAGCTTAGGCGGGGCAGGGGCCTCTGAAGCTTTCTTT.

The rearrangement links TRBV30 to TRBJ2-3, with 7 bases matching TRBD2. This CDR3 comprises 14 residues. The germline gives CDR1 GTSNPN, CDR2 SVGIG (reference sequence). J was trimmed by 3 bases and V by 3 bases; bases with no gene match: 6. The CDR3 here is CAWSLERGTDTQYF. CDR3 coding DNA: TGTGCCTGGAGCCTTGAGCGGGGTACAGATACGCAGTATTTT.

The rearrangement links TRBV30 to TRBJ2-2, with 7 bases fitting TRBD1. V gave up 1 base and J gave up 7 bases; unmatched junction bases: 3. The germline V gene has CDR1 GTSNPN and CDR2 SVGIG (reference sequence). This CDR3 is built from 13 residues. CDR3 sequence: CAWSGQGFGELFF. The DNA for the CDR3 is TGTGCCTGGAGTGGACAGGGTTTCGGGGAGCTGTTTTTT.

The gene calls are TRBV5-4 and TRBJ2-6; TRBD1 is a possible D gene (5 bases). The V and J ends lost 1 base and 2 bases respectively, with 7 bases between them. The CDR3 runs 15 residues. Germline assignment: CDR1 SGHNT and CDR2 YYREEE (reference sequence). DNA of the CDR3: TGTGCCAGCAGCTTGCAGGGTACTGGGGCCAACGTCCTGACTTTC. This sequence encodes CASSLQGTGANVLTF. Using reference TRBV5-4 and TRBJ2-6 for the parts outside the CDR3, the full variable domain is ETGVTQSPTHLIKTRGQQVTLRCSSQSGHNTVSWYQQALGQGPQFIFQYYREEENGRGNFPPRFSGLQFPNYSSELNVNALELDDSALYLCASSLQGTGANVLTFGAGSRLTVL.

The rearrangement joins TRBV6-1 to TRBJ2-5; D may match TRBD1 or TRBD2 (5 bases each). The CDR3 loop spans 14 amino acids. The germline CDR1 and CDR2 sequences are MNHNS and SASEGT. The ends were cut back, 4 bases at V and 2 bases at J, with 11 bases in the middle. CDR3 sequence: CASSGPGLQETQYF. DNA of the CDR3: TGTGCCAGCAGTGGCCCGGGGCTACAAGAGACCCAGTACTTC.

This sequence joins TRBV11-2 and TRBJ2-3; perhaps TRBD2 as D (5 bases). The CDR3 loop spans 13 amino acids. V was clipped by 5 bases and J by 5 bases, with 11 bases between them. Germline values: CDR1 SGHAT, CDR2 FQNNGV. This chain's CDR3 is CASSLKAGDTQYF. The CDR3 region has the DNA TGTGCCAGCAGCCTCAAGGCGGGAGATACGCAGTATTTT.

There are a few counts of this clone. V is TRBV30 and J is TRBJ2-2; D is uncertain. This CDR3 contains 12 residues. Trimming removed 0 bases at V and 5 bases at J, with 4 bases between. Germline lookup yields CDR1 GTSNPN and CDR2 SVGIG (reference sequence). The CDR3 bases are TGTGCCTGGAGTGTCAGAACCGGGGAGCTGTTTTTT. It translates to CAWSVRTGELFF.

This chain joins TRBV21-1 and TRBJ2-5; the table names TRBD1, a call not compared with the DNA. TRBV21-1 is flagged as a pseudogene. This CDR3 comprises 11 residues. CDR3 sequence reads: CASRGPETQYF. The CDR3 DNA sequence: TGTGCCAGCAGGGGCCCCGAGACCCAGTACTTC.

The chain joins TRBV4-3 to TRBJ1-3; the D is unclear. Trimming left V 0 bases short and J 0 bases short, with 9 bases between. Germline V gene lookup returns CDR1 LGHNA and CDR2 YSLEER. The CDR3 runs 16 residues. CDR3 protein: CASSQDSKSSGNTIYF. The CDR3, as DNA: TGCGCCAGCAGCCAAGATAGTAAAAGCTCTGGAAACACCATATATTTT.

This clone was seen a few times. The chain is built from TRBV6-1 and TRBJ2-3; 7 bases are a match to TRBD1. CDR3 size: 15 residues. Trimming removed 6 bases from V and 6 bases from J; junction bases left unmatched: 12. In germline, CDR1 is MNHNS, CDR2 SASEGT. The CDR3 nucleotides are TGTGCCAGCAGGCTAGGACAGGCCCTAGGGGATACGCAGTATTTT. Its protein product is CASRLGQALGDTQYF.

This rearrangement joins TRBV29-1 to TRBJ2-3; no reliable D call. Germline V CDR1 and CDR2: SQVTM, ANQGSEA. This CDR3 contains 13 residues. Trimming shortened V by 8 bases and J by 2 bases, and 14 bases separated the two germline ends. CDR3 loop: CSYQVTNTDTQYF. CDR3 DNA sequence: TGCAGCTACCAGGTGACGAACACAGATACGCAGTATTTT.

This clone was seen only a few times. V gene TRBV5-4 combines with J gene TRBJ2-3; D gene unclear. The germline V gene has CDR1 SGHNT and CDR2 YYREEE (reference sequence). Trimming cost V 1 base and J 4 bases, with 7 bases left between them. The CDR3 covers 13 residues. In DNA form, the CDR3 reads TGTGCCAGCAGCTTGCCCCGGCCAGATACGCAGTATTTT. It is translated as CASSLPRPDTQYF.

The table lists this clone with a few counts. The chain carries TRBV30 and TRBJ2-3; the D is unclear. The CDR3 spans 14 residues. Germline values: CDR1 GTSNPN, CDR2 SVGIG (reference sequence). Trimming cost V 2 bases and J 2 bases, with 11 bases left between them. CDR3 DNA: TGTGCCTGGAGTCTAAAAGGGAACACAGATACGCAGTATTTT. It specifies CAWSLKGNTDTQYF.

The gene calls are TRBV7-9 and TRBJ2-7, with 11 bases matching TRBD1. This CDR3 contains 14 residues. Germline-derived CDR1 and CDR2 are SEHNR and FQNEAQ (reference sequence). V dropped 3 bases and J dropped 5; count of bases not matched to a gene: 3. CDR3 amino acids: CASSLDRGLHEQYF. The CDR3 bases are TGTGCCAGCAGCTTGGACAGGGGGCTCCACGAGCAGTACTTC.

This clone was recorded a few times. The genes are TRBV6-1 and TRBJ2-5; 11 bases are shared with TRBD2. The V and J ends lost 4 bases and 2 bases, in that order; junction bases with no gene match: 6. The CDR3 sequence is 16 residues long. Germline values: CDR1 MNHNS, CDR2 SASEGT. This CDR3 is CASSGRLAGLQETQYF. CDR3 DNA sequence: TGTGCCAGCAGTGGACGACTAGCGGGGTTACAAGAGACCCAGTACTTC.

The chain joins TRBV7-2 to TRBJ2-2; D is undetermined. The CDR3 extends over 16 amino acids. The germline V gene has CDR1 SGHTA and CDR2 FQGNSA. V lost 1 base to trimming and J lost 1 base, with 10 bases between them. CDR3 sequence: CASSLVGRLNTGELFF. Written as DNA, the CDR3 is TGTGCCAGCAGCTTAGTTGGTAGATTGAACACCGGGGAGCTGTTTTTT. Supplemented by reference TRBV7-2 and TRBJ2-2, the full variable domain reads GAGVSQSPSNKVTEKGKDVELRCDPISGHTALYWYRQSLGQGLEFLIYFQGNSAPDKSGLPSDRFSAERTGGSVSTLTIQRTQQEDSAVYLCASSLVGRLNTGELFFGEGSRLTVL.

This chain connects TRBV30 to TRBJ1-1, with D unresolved. The germline V gene has CDR1 GTSNPN and CDR2 SVGIG (reference sequence). V was pared by 2 bases and J by 0 bases, with 13 bases between. The CDR3 is made up of 15 amino acids. CDR3 DNA sequence: TGTGCCTGGAGTTTACGTCGGGCGGTGAACACTGAAGCTTTCTTT. Residues: CAWSLRRAVNTEAFF.

Only a few counts were recorded for this clone. The J gene is TRBJ2-1, the V gene TRBV30; the D gene is possibly TRBD2 (5 bases). The V gene's germline CDR1 is GTSNPN and CDR2 SVGIG (reference sequence). V shed 7 bases and J shed 6 bases, with 22 bases lying between them. The CDR3 extends over 15 amino acids. CDR3 DNA sequence: TGTGCCTCAAGCTTCGGGGTGAGGTCCGCCAATGAGCAGTTCTTC. Its protein product is CASSFGVRSANEQFF.

The chain is built from TRBV4-3 and TRBJ2-2; D is unresolved. The V gene lost 0 bases and the J gene lost 2 bases, with 7 bases spanning the gap. CDR1 LGHNA and CDR2 YSLEER come from the germline V gene. The CDR3 runs 15 residues. The CDR3 nucleotides read TGCGCCAGCAGCCAAGAGGCGGCAAACACCGGGGAGCTGTTTTTT. This sequence encodes CASSQEAANTGELFF.

This clone was counted at least ten times. The chain recombines TRBV7-7 with TRBJ2-3; no definite D call. CDR3 length: 15 residues. V was pared by 5 bases and J by 0 bases, with 12 bases between. Looked up from germline, CDR1 is SSHAT and CDR2 is FNYEAQ (reference sequence). Written as DNA, the CDR3 is TGTGCCAGCAGCCTAGGATCCGCAAGCACAGATACGCAGTATTTT. Its protein product is CASSLGSASTDTQYF.

The rearrangement links TRBV7-2 to TRBJ2-5; D is perhaps TRBD2 (5 bases). This CDR3 spans 15 amino acids. The V gene's germline CDR1 is SGHTA and CDR2 FQGNSA. V lost 6 bases and J 1 base, leaving 15 bases between the germline ends. CDR3 in amino acids: CASRVANSAQETQYF. The CDR3 DNA follows: TGTGCCAGCAGGGTGGCCAATAGCGCCCAAGAGACCCAGTACTTC.

V gene TRBV14 combines with J gene TRBJ2-1, with D perhaps assigned TRBD1 or TRBD2 (5 bases each). V was shortened by 3 bases and J by 7 bases, with 19 bases between the two germline ends. Germline V lookup: CDR1 SGHDN, CDR2 FVKESK. The CDR3 is 16 residues long. In DNA, the CDR3 is TGTGCCAGCAGCCACAGCGAGGGGTGGCCCAGGAATGAGCAGTTCTTC. As protein: CASSHSEGWPRNEQFF.

This clone was observed many times. The chain has TRBV7-2 and TRBJ2-1, with 10 bases identical to TRBD2. CDR1 is SGHTA and CDR2 is FQGNSA in the germline V gene. The CDR3 consists of 16 residues. Trimming took 5 bases from V and 13 from J; bases not matched to a gene: 17. This CDR3 is CASSGQFSGTSVGQFF. CDR3 nucleotide sequence: TGTGCCAGCAGCGGCCAGTTTTCCGGGACTAGCGTAGGCCAGTTCTTC.

A few counts support this clone. This chain links TRBV30 with TRBJ2-1; TRBD2 aligns across 10 bases. Per germline, CDR1 GTSNPN and CDR2 SVGIG (reference sequence). Trimming took 1 base from V and 6 from J; bases not matched to a gene: 3. This CDR3 is 14 amino acids long. CDR3 DNA sequence: TGTGCCTGGAGTGGAAGCGGGAGGGGCAATGAGCAGTTCTTC. It encodes CAWSGSGRGNEQFF.

This clone was picked up a small number of times. CDR3 sequence reads: CASSPGGQEPEQYF. CDR3 bases: TGTGCCAGCAGCCCGGGAGGACAGGAGCCCGAGCAGTACTTC. The chain carries TRBV9 and TRBJ2-7, with D tentatively TRBD1 or TRBD2 (7 bases each). This CDR3 has 14 residues. Germline CDR1 and CDR2: SGDLS and YYNGEE. The V end lost 4 bases, the J end lost 6 bases, and 17 bases lay between the germline ends. Based on the CDR3 plus reference TRBV9 and TRBJ2-7, the full variable domain is DSGVTQTPKHLITATGQRVTLRCSPRSGDLSVYWYQQSLDQGLQFLIQYYNGEERAKGNILERFSAQQFPDLHSELNLSSLELGDSALYFCASSPGGQEPEQYFGPGTRLTVT.

The V and J genes are TRBV7-2 and TRBJ2-1; 8 bases line up with TRBD1. V lost 5 bases to trimming and J lost 2 bases; unmatched junction nucleotides: 5. This CDR3 is 15 amino acids long. Germline V gene lookup returns CDR1 SGHTA and CDR2 FQGNSA. In nucleotides, the CDR3 is TGTGCCAGCAGCCCTGGACAGGGTCCCTACAATGAGCAGTTCTTC. Encoded protein: CASSPGQGPYNEQFF.

This chain links TRBV19 with TRBJ2-1, with D possibly being TRBD2 (6 bases). The CDR3 length is 12 residues. V was cut by 6 bases and J by 5 bases, with 8 bases left in between. CDR1 and CDR2 (germline): LNHDA, SQIVND (reference sequence). Here the CDR3 DNA reads TGTGCCAGTAGCTTAGCGGACAATGAGCAGTTCTTC. Its translation is CASSLADNEQFF.

This clone has more than one count but fewer than ten. This chain links TRBV29-1 with TRBJ2-7, with 9 bases aligning to TRBD2. V dropped 5 bases and J dropped 3; count of bases not matched to a gene: 5. The CDR3 covers 13 residues. Germline V CDR1 and CDR2: SQVTM, ANQGSEA. As DNA, the CDR3 is TGCAGCGTTCGTCGCGGGGGGGACTACGAGCAGTACTTC. Amino acid sequence: CSVRRGGDYEQYF.

The rearrangement joins TRBV27 to TRBJ2-1; 7 bases are a match to TRBD2. V was pared by 6 bases and J by 9 bases, with 5 bases of the junction left unmatched. Germline V gene lookup returns CDR1 MNHEY and CDR2 SMNVEV (reference sequence). The CDR3 is 12 residues long. CDR3 coding DNA: TGTGCCAGCAGCGGGAGGCGAGGTGAGCAGTTCTTC. Its protein product is CASSGRRGEQFF.